Listed below are T cell receptor beta chains from one sample, sequenced in a study of tumour-infiltrating T cells in Burkitt lymphoma. Repertoires were generated with immunoSEQ multiplex PCR, while TCRdb's copy carries only in-frame clones and drops some. The top ten hold approximately 13% of the sample, which has under 2,000 clones, 15% to 20% seen once. Sequences were obtained from tumor tissue. These receptors all come from a human donor with Burkitt lymphoma. CDR3s include the opening cysteine and the closing phenylalanine or tryptophan. The D gene is left open where the match is weak. Expanded clones are given a class, and other clones once, few, many or no size at all.

-	few	TRBV6-5	TRBJ1-3	CASGTLRGSGNTIYF	TGTGCCAGCGGCACCCTTAGGGGCTCTGGAAACACCATATATTTT
TRBD2	-	TRBV2	TRBJ2-2	CASSVPTSGLNTGELFF	TGTGCCAGCAGTGTCCCCACTAGCGGCCTGAACACCGGGGAGCTGTTTTTT
-	-	TRBV7-9	TRBJ2-1	CASSITGTPVTYNEQFF	TGTGCCAGCAGCATTACCGGGACTCCGGTCACCTACAATGAGCAGTTCTTC
-	-	TRBV11-3	TRBJ2-2	CASSTRPIANTGELFF	TGTGCCAGCAGCACCAGACCGATCGCGAACACCGGGGAGCTGTTTTTT
TRBD2	-	TRBV29-1	TRBJ2-7	CSVVAGHAYEQYF	TGCAGCGTGGTAGCGGGTCACGCCTACGAGCAGTACTTC
TRBD1	few	TRBV27	TRBJ1-1	CASSISRGATEAFF	TGTGCCAGCAGTATATCCAGGGGGGCGACTGAAGCTTTCTTT
-	few	TRBV5-1	TRBJ1-1	CASSFLDSMNTEAFF	TGCGCCAGCAGCTTTTTGGACAGCATGAACACTGAAGCTTTCTTT
-	-	TRBV7-2	TRBJ1-3	CASSSLLTRNTIYF	TGTGCCAGCAGCTCGCTACTAACAAGGAACACCATATATTTT
TRBD2	-	TRBV9	TRBJ2-4	CASSRGGPWPPNIQYF	TGTGCCAGCAGCCGCGGGGGGCCCTGGCCGCCAAACATTCAGTACTTC
-	-	TRBV4-1	TRBJ1-1	CASSQGWDPPTEAFF	TGCGCCAGCAGCCAAGGTTGGGACCCACCCACTGAAGCTTTCTTT
-	few	TRBV19	TRBJ2-4	CASSIGPAKNIQYF	TGTGCCAGTAGTATAGGCCCAGCCAAAAACATTCAGTACTTC
TRBD2	once	TRBV28	TRBJ2-7	CASRGLAAYEQYF	TGTGCCAGCAGGGGACTAGCGGCCTACGAGCAGTACTTC
-	few	TRBV9	TRBJ1-1	CASSVARGLKHTEAFF	TGTGCCAGCAGCGTAGCTCGGGGACTAAAACACACTGAAGCTTTCTTT
-	-	TRBV7-9	TRBJ2-2	CASMARSNTGELFF	TGTGCCAGCATGGCCAGGTCGAACACCGGGGAGCTGTTTTTT
-	-	TRBV7-9	TRBJ1-2	CASSPRNREFNYGYTF	TGTGCCAGCAGCCCCCGGAACAGGGAATTTAACTATGGCTACACCTTC
-	-	TRBV5-1	TRBJ2-7	CASKQGDRLTYEQYF	TGCGCCAGCAAGCAGGGAGACAGGTTGACCTACGAGCAGTACTTC
-	-	TRBV30	TRBJ1-1	CAWSVLTARANTEAFF	TGTGCCTGGAGTGTACTCACGGCTAGGGCGAACACTGAAGCTTTCTTT
-	-	TRBV18	TRBJ1-4	CASSPGTTNEKLFF	TGTGCCAGCTCGCCAGGTACCACTAATGAAAAACTGTTTTTT
-	few	TRBV9	TRBJ1-2	CASSVAPRDGNGYTF	TGTGCCAGCAGCGTAGCTCCCAGGGATGGAAATGGCTACACCTTC
TRBD1	few	TRBV4-1	TRBJ2-3	CASSQGQGQVGTDTQYF	TGCGCCAGCAGCCAGGGACAGGGGCAGGTAGGCACAGATACGCAGTATTTT
-	few	TRBV7-9	TRBJ2-3	CASSLGRGTSTDTQYF	TGTGCCAGCAGCTTAGGGCGCGGTACTAGCACAGATACGCAGTATTTT
-	few	TRBV13	TRBJ2-7	CASSFKAGDSYEQYF	TGTGCCAGCAGCTTCAAAGCGGGCGACTCCTACGAGCAGTACTTC
TRBD2	few	TRBV5-1	TRBJ2-2	CASSLGLAGYGELFF	TGCGCCAGCAGCTTGGGACTAGCGGGATACGGGGAGCTGTTTTTT
TRBD2	few	TRBV7-9	TRBJ2-7	CASRSLAGFSYEQYF	TGTGCCAGCAGATCTTTAGCGGGGTTCTCCTACGAGCAGTACTTC
TRBD1	-	TRBV5-4	TRBJ2-2	CASSYKQGYGTGELFF	TGTGCCAGCAGCTACAAACAGGGGTATGGCACCGGGGAGCTGTTTTTT
-	large	TRBV5-1	TRBJ2-2	CASSLEGAGSNTGELFF	TGCGCCAGCAGCTTGGAAGGCGCAGGGTCGAACACCGGGGAGCTGTTTTTT
-	-	TRBV6-1	TRBJ1-2	CASSARGAGANYGYTF	TGTGCCAGCAGTGCTCGGGGAGCAGGAGCTAATTATGGCTACACCTTC
-	few	TRBV30	TRBJ2-5	CAWSWGTSVGETQYF	TGTGCCTGGAGTTGGGGGACCTCGGTGGGAGAGACCCAGTACTTC
TRBD2	-	TRBV7-9	TRBJ2-7	CASSQREFPYEQYF	TGTGCCAGCAGCCAGCGGGAGTTCCCCTACGAGCAGTACTTC
TRBD2	-	TRBV5-1	TRBJ2-7	CASGTSGGSYEQYF	TGCGCCAGCGGAACCAGCGGGGGAAGCTACGAGCAGTACTTC
-	few	TRBV7-9	TRBJ2-2	CASSLPLNSGLEVGELFF	TGTGCCAGCAGCTTGCCTCTCAATAGCGGTTTAGAGGTCGGGGAGCTGTTTTTT
-	-	TRBV7-9	TRBJ2-3	CASSLTAAHSTDTQYF	TGTGCCAGCAGTCTGACCGCGGCGCATAGCACAGATACGCAGTATTTT
-	-	TRBV6-5	TRBJ2-5	CASSYEGLGSQETQYF	TGTGCCAGCAGTTACGAGGGGCTGGGTAGCCAAGAGACCCAATACTTC
TRBD1	few	TRBV10-2	TRBJ1-2	CASSGTGSFGYTF	TGCGCCAGCAGTGGGACAGGGAGTTTTGGCTACACCTTC
-	few	TRBV14	TRBJ1-2	CASSRFNYGYTF	TGTGCCAGCAGCCGATTTAACTATGGCTACACCTTC
TRBD2	-	TRBV27	TRBJ2-5	CASGTSGSWETQYF	TGTGCCAGCGGGACTAGCGGGAGCTGGGAGACCCAGTACTTC
TRBD2	large	TRBV4-2	TRBJ2-3	CASSQVTSGGAADTQYF	TGTGCCAGCAGCCAAGTGACTAGCGGGGGGGCCGCAGATACGCAGTATTTT
TRBD1	-	TRBV5-1	TRBJ2-7	CASSLRTGREQYF	TGCGCCAGCAGCTTACGGACAGGGAGAGAGCAGTACTTC
-	-	TRBV7-6	TRBJ2-3	CASSLGVPPDTQYF	TGTGCCAGCAGCTTAGGGGTTCCCCCAGATACGCAGTATTTT
TRBD1	-	TRBV5-6	TRBJ1-1	CASSQPGQEDGDTEAFF	TGTGCCAGCAGCCAACCGGGACAGGAAGATGGGGACACTGAAGCTTTCTTT
-	-	TRBV6-6	TRBJ1-3	CASSWGSGAGNTIYF	TGTGCCAGCAGTTGGGGTTCAGGGGCAGGAAACACCATATATTTT
-	-	TRBV9	TRBJ2-3	CASSVVPTDTQYF	TGTGCCAGCAGCGTAGTTCCCACAGATACGCAGTATTTT
-	few	TRBV2	TRBJ2-3	CASSAVGDTQYF	TGTGCCAGCAGCGCGGTGGGAGATACGCAGTATTTT
-	-	TRBV30	TRBJ1-3	CAWSVGGVNTIYF	TGTGCCTGGAGTGTAGGAGGGGTAAACACCATATATTTT
-	few	TRBV28	TRBJ2-5	CASESGQETQYF	TGTGCCAGCGAATCGGGCCAAGAGACCCAGTACTTC
TRBD2	large	TRBV28	TRBJ2-7	CASSLRGGIYEQYF	TGTGCCAGCTCCCTCCGGGGGGGGATCTACGAGCAGTACTTC
-	few	TRBV7-3	TRBJ2-2	CASSPQANTGELFF	TGTGCCAGCAGCCCGCAGGCGAACACCGGGGAGCTGTTTTTT
-	few	TRBV28	TRBJ1-1	CASSPGRFTEAFF	TGTGCCAGCAGCCCTGGACGGTTCACTGAAGCTTTCTTT
-	few	TRBV9	TRBJ2-7	CASSLGSPGEQYF	TGTGCCAGCAGCCTGGGATCCCCTGGCGAGCAGTACTTC
-	few	TRBV4-1	TRBJ1-1	CASSQGGSTEAFF	TGCGCCAGCAGTCAGGGAGGGAGCACTGAAGCTTTCTTT
TRBD1	-	TRBV20-1	TRBJ1-1	CIVNRGTEAFF	TGCATCGTCAACAGGGGCACTGAAGCTTTTTTT
-	-	TRBV18	TRBJ2-2	CASSPFYRDRGELFF	TGTGCCAGCTCACCTTTCTACAGGGACCGCGGGGAGCTGTTTTTT